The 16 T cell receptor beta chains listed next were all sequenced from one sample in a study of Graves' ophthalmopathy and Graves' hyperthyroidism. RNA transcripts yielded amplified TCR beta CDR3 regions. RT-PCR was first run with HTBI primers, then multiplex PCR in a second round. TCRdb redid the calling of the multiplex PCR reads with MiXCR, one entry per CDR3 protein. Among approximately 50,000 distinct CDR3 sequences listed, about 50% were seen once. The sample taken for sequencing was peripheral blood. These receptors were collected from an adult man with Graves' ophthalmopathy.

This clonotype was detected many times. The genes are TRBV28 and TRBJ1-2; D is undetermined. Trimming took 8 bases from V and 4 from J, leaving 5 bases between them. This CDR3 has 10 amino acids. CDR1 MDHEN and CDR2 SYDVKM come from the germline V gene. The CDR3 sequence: CASGVYGYTF. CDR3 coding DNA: TGTGCCAGCGGGGTCTATGGCTACACCTTC.

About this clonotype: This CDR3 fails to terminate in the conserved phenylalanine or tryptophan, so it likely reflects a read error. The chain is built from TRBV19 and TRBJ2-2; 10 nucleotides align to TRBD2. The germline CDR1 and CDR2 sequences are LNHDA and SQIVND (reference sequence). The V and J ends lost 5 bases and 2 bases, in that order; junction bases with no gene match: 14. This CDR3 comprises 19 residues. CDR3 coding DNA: TGTGCCAGTAGTCCTAGGGGGGTAGCGGGAGGTTCAAACACCGGGGAGCTGTTTCTT. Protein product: CASSPRGVAGGSNTGELFL.

The CDR3 DNA is TGCGCCAGCAGTGATGCTAGTAACTCCGAGCAGTACTTC. This encodes CASSDASNSEQYF. The genes are TRBV10-1 and TRBJ2-7; no definite D call. From germline, CDR1 is WNHNN and CDR2 SYGVQD (reference sequence). The CDR3 spans 13 residues. The V end was cut by 3 bases, the J end by 6 bases, with 12 bases between.

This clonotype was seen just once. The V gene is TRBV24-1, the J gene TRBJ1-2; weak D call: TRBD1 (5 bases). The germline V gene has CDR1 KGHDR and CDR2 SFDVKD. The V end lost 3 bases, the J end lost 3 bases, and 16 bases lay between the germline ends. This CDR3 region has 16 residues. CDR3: CATSDADKASHYGYTF. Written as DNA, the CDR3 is TGTGCCACCAGTGATGCGGACAAAGCCTCTCACTATGGCTACACCTTC.

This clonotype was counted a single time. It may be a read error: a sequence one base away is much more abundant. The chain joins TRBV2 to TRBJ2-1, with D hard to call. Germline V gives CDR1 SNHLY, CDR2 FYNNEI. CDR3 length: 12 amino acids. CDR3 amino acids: CASSPGSDEQSF. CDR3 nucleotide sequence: TGTGCCAGCAGTCCAGGTTCTGATGAGCAGTCCTTC.

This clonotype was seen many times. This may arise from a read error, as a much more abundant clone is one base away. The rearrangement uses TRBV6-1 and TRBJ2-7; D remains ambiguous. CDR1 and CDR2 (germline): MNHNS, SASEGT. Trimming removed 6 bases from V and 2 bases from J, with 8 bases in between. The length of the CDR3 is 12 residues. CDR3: CASRDLAYEQYF. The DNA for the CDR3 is TGTGCCAGCAGGGACCTTGCCTACGAGCAGTACTTC.

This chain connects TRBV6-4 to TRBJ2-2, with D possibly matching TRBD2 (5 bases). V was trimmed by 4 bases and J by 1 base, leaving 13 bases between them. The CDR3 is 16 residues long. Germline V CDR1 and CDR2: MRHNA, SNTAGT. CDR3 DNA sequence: TGTGCCAGCAGTGTACAAGGCGGAGGGAACACCGGGGAGCTGTTTTTT. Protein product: CASSVQGGGNTGELFF.

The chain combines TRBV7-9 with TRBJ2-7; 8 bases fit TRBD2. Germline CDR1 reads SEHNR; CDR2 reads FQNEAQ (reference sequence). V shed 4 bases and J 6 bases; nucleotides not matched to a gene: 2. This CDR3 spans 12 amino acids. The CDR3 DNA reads TGTGCCAGCAGCTCCAGCGGGGGCGAGCAGTACTTC. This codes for CASSSSGGEQYF.

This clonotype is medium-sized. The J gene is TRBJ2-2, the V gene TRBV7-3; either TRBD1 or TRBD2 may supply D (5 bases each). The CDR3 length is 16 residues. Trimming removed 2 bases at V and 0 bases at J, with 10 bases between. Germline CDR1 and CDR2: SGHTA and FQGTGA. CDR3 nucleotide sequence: TGTGCCAGCAGCTTAGCTGGGACGTCGAACACCGGGGAGCTGTTTTTT. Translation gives CASSLAGTSNTGELFF.

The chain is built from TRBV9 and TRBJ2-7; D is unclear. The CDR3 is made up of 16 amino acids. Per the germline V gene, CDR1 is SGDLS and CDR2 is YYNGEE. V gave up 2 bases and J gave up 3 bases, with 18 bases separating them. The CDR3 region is CASSVSAGLIIYEQYF. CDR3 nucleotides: TGTGCCAGCAGCGTTTCGGCCGGGCTTATCATCTACGAGCAGTACTTC.

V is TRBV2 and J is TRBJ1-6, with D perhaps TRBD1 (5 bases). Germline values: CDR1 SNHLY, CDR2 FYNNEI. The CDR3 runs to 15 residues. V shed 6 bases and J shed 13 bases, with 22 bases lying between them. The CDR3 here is CASSRQKGINQPLHF. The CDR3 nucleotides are TGTGCCAGCAGCCGACAGAAGGGCATAAATCAGCCCCTCCACTTT.

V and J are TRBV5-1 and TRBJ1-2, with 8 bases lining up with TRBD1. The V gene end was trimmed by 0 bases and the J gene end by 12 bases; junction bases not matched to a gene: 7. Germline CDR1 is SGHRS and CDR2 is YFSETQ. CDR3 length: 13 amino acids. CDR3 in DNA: TGCGCCAGCAGCTTGGGCAGAGGACAGGGAAACACCTTC. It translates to CASSLGRGQGNTF.

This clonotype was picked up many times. The CDR3 coding sequence is TGTGCCAGCAGCCAAGAACAGACCAGCAATCAGCCCCAGCATTTT. This encodes CASSQEQTSNQPQHF. The chain uses TRBV4-2 and TRBJ1-5; D remains unclear. With 0 bases removed from V and 1 base from J, the gap between germline ends came to 7 bases. Germline values: CDR1 LGHNA, CDR2 YNFKEQ. The CDR3 length is 15 residues.

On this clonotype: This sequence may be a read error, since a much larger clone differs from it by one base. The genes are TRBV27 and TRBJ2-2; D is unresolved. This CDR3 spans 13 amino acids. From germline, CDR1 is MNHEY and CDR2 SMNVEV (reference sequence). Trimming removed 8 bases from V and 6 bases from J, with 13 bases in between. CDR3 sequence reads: CASGSTLPGELFF. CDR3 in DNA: TGTGCCAGCGGTTCGACGCTCCCCGGGGAGCTGTTTTTT.

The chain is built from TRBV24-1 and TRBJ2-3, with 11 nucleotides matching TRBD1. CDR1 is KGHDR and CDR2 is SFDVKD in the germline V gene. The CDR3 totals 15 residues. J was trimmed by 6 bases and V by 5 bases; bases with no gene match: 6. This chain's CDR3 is CATSAGTGGRDTQYF. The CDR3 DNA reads TGTGCCACCAGTGCTGGGACAGGGGGTAGGGATACGCAGTATTTT.

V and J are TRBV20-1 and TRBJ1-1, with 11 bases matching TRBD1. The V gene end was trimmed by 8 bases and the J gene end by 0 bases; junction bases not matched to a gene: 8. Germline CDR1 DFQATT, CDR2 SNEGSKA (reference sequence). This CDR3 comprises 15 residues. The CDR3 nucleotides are TGCAGTACCGGACAGGGGGCTAAGTTGAACACTGAAGCTTTCTTT. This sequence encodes CSTGQGAKLNTEAFF.